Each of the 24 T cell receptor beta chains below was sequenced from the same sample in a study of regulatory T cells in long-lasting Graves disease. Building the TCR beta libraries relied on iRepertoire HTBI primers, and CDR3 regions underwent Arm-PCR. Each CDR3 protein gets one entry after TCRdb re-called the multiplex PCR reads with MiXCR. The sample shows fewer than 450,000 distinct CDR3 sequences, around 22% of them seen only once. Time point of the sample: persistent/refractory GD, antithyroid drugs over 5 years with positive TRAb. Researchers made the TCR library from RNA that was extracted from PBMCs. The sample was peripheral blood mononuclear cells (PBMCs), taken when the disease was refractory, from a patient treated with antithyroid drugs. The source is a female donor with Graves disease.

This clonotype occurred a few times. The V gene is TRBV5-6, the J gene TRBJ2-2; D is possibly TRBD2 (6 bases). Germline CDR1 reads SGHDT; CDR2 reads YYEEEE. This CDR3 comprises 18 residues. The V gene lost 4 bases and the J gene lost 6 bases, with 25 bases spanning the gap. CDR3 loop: CASSPGGGPGTLAGELFF. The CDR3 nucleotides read TGTGCCAGCAGCCCCGGAGGAGGGCCCGGGACTTTAGCCGGGGAGCTGTTTTTT.

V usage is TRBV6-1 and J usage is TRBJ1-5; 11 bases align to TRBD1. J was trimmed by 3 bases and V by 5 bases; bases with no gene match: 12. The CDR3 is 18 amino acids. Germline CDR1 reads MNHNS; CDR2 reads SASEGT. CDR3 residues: CASSPSSGQGAFNQPQHF. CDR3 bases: TGTGCCAGCAGTCCCTCCTCTGGACAGGGGGCCTTCAATCAGCCCCAGCATTTT.

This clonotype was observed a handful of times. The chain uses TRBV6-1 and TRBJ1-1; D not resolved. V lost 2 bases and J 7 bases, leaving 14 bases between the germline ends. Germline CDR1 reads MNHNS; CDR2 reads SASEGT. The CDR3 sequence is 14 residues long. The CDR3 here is CASSETMGAGEAFF. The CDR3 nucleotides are TGTGCCAGCAGTGAAACGATGGGAGCTGGTGAAGCTTTCTTT.

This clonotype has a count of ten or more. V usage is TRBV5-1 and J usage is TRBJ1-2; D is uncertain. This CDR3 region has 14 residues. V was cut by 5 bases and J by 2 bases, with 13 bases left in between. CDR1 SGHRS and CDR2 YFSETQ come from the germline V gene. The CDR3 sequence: CASSWEGANYGYTF. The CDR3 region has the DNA TGCGCCAGCAGTTGGGAGGGAGCGAACTATGGCTACACCTTC.

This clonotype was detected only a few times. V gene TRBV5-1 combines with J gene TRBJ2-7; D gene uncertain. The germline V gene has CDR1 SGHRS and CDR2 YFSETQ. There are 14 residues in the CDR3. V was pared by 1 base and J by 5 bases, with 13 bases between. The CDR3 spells CASSLLQFGNEQYF. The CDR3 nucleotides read TGCGCCAGCAGCTTGTTACAATTTGGGAACGAGCAGTACTTC.

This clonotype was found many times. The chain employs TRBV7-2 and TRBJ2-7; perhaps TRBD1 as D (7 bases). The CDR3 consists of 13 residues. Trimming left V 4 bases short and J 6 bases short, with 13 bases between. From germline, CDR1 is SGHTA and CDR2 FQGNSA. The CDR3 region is CASSSQGGGEQYF. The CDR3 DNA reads TGTGCCAGCAGCTCCCAGGGGGGCGGCGAGCAGTACTTC.

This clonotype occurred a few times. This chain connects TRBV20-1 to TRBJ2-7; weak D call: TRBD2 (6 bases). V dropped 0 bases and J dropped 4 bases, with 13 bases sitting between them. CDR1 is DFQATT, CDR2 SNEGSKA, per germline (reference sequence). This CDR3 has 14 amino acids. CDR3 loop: CSARDDLSGYEQYF. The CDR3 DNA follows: TGCAGTGCTAGAGATGATCTGAGCGGGTACGAGCAGTACTTC.

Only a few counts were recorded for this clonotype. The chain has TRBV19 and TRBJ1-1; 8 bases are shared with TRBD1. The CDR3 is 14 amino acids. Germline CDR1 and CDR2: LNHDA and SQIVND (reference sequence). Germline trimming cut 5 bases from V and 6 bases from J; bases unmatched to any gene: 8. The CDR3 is CASSPRDRSSEAFF. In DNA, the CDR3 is TGTGCCAGTAGTCCCCGGGACAGGAGCTCTGAAGCTTTCTTT. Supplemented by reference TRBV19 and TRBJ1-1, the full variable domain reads DGGITQSPKYLFRKEGQNVTLSCEQNLNHDAMYWYRQDPGQGLRLIYYSQIVNDFQKGDIAEGYSVSREKKESFPLTVTSAQKNPTAFYLCASSPRDRSSEAFFGQGTRLTVV.

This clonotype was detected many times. The chain's CDR3 is CASRSEVYEQYF. For the CDR3, the DNA is TGTGCCAGCCGAAGTGAGGTGTACGAGCAGTACTTC. The chain joins TRBV2 to TRBJ2-7; D remains unclear. Trimming cost V 8 bases and J 4 bases, with 12 bases left between them. This CDR3 has 12 amino acids. CDR1 SNHLY and CDR2 FYNNEI come from the germline V gene.

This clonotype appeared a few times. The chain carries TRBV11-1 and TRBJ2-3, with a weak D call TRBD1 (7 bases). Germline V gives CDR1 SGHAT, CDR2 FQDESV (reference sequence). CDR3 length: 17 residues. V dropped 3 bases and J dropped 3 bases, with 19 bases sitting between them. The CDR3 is CASSFGRRTGGTDTQYF. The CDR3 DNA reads TGTGCCAGCAGCTTCGGTCGACGGACAGGAGGGACAGATACGCAGTATTTT.

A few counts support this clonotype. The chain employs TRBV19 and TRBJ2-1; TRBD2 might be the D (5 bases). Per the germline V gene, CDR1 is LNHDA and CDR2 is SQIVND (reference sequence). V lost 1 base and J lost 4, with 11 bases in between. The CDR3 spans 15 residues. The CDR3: CASSIVGVTYNEQFF. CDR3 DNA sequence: TGTGCCAGTAGTATAGTCGGGGTAACGTACAATGAGCAGTTCTTC. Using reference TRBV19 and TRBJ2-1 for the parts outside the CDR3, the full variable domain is DGGITQSPKYLFRKEGQNVTLSCEQNLNHDAMYWYRQDPGQGLRLIYYSQIVNDFQKGDIAEGYSVSREKKESFPLTVTSAQKNPTAFYLCASSIVGVTYNEQFFGPGTRLTVL.

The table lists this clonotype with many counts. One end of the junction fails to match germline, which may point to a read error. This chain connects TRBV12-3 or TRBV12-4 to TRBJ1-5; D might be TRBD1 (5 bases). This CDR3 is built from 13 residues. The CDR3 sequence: CASSFASTARLDF. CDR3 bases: TGTGCCAGCAGTTTCGCCTCGACAGCCCGCCTGGATTTT.

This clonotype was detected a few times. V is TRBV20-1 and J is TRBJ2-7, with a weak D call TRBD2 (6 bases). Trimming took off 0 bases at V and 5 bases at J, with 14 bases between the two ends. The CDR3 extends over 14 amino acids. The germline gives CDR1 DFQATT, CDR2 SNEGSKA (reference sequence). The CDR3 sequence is CSARDGGNRDEQYF. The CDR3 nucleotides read TGCAGTGCTAGAGATGGGGGGAATCGGGACGAGCAGTACTTC.

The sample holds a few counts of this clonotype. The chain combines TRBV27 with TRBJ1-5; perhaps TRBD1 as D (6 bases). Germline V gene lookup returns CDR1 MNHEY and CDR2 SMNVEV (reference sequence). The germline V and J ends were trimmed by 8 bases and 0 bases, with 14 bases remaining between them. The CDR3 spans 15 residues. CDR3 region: CASHRDGYSNQPQHF. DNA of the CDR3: TGTGCCAGCCACAGGGATGGTTATAGCAATCAGCCCCAGCATTTT.

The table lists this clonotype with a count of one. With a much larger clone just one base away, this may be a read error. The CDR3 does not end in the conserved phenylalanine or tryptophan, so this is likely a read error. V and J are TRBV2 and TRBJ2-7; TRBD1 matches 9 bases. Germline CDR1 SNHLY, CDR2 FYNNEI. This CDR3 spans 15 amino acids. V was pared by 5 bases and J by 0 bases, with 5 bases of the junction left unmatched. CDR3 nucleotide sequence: TGTGCCAGCAGTTCCGGGGACAGGGTCTCCTACGAGCAGTACCTC. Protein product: CASSSGDRVSYEQYL.

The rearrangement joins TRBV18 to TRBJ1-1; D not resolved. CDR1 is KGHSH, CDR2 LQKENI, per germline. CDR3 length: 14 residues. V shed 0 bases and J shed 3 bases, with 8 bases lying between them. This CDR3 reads CASSPPSVDTEAFF. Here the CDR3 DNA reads TGTGCCAGCTCACCACCGTCTGTGGACACTGAAGCTTTCTTT.

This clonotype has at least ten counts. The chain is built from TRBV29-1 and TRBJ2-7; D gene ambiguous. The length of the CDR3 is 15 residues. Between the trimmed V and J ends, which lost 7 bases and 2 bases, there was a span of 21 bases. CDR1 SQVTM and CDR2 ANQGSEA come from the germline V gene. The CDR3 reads CSAVGALTSTYEQYF. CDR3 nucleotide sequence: TGCAGCGCCGTGGGTGCGCTGACATCAACCTACGAGCAGTACTTC.

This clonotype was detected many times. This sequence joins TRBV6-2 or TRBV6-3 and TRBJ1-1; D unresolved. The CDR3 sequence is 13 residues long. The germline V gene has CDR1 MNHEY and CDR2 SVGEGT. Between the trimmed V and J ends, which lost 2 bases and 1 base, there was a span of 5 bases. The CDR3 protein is CASSYGPNTEAFF. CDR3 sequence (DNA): TGTGCCAGCAGTTACGGGCCGAACACTGAAGCTTTCTTT.

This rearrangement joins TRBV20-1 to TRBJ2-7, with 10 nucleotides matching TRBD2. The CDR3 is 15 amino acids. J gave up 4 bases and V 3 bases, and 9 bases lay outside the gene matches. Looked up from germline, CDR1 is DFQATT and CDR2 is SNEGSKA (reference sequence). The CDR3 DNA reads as TGCAGTGCTAGGGAAAGCGGGAGGGCCTTATACGAGCAGTACTTC. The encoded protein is CSARESGRALYEQYF.

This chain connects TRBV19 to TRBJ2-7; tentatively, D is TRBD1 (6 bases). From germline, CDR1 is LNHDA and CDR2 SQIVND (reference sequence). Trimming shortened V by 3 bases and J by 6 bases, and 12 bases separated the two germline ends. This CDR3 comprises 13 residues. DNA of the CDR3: TGTGCCAGTAGTATTGTGACAGGTAGCGAGCAGTACTTC. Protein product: CASSIVTGSEQYF.

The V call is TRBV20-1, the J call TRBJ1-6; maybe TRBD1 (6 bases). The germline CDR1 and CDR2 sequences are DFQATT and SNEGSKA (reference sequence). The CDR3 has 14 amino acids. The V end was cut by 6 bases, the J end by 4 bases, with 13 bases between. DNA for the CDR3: TGCAGTGCGCGGACAGATAAATATAATTCACCCCTCCACTTT. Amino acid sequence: CSARTDKYNSPLHF.

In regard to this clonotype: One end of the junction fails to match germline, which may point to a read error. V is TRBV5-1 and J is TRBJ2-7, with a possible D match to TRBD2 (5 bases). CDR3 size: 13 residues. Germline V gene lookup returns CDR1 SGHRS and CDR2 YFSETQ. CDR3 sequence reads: CASSLTVDYEQCF. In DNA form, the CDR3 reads TGCGCCAGCAGCTTGACGGTAGACTACGAGCAGTGCTTC.

DNA of the CDR3: TGTGCCAGCACCCCCACGGGACGTAGGAACAATGAGCAGTTCTTC. This gives the protein CASTPTGRRNNEQFF. The J gene is TRBJ2-1, the V gene TRBV28; D might be TRBD1 or TRBD2, each matching 5 bases. Trimming took off 7 bases at V and 5 bases at J, with 18 bases between the two ends. The CDR3 loop spans 15 amino acids. From germline, CDR1 is MDHEN and CDR2 SYDVKM.

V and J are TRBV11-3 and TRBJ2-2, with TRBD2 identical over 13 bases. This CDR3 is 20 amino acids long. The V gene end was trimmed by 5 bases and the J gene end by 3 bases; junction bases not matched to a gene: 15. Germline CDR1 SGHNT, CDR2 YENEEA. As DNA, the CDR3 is TGTGCCAGCAGCCTCGTGACTAGCGGGAGGAAAAATACAGACACCGGGGAGCTGTTTTTT. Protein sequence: CASSLVTSGRKNTDTGELFF.